The 21 T cell receptor beta chains below were found in one sample sequenced in a study of T cell repertoires in cytomegalovirus infection. TCRdb analysed the reads with MiXCR anew, one entry per CDR3 protein. The sample shows 740,000 or so distinct CDR3 sequences, about 40% of them seen only once. The sequenced sample was PBMCs. These receptors were taken from a human donor in good health (CMV status not recorded). Some clones in this sample may be carry-over from other donors' samples.

This clonotype occurred a few times. CDR3 in amino acids: CASSRSGTGSSPLHF. The DNA for the CDR3 is TGCGCCAGCAGCCGCTCCGGGACAGGGAGTTCACCCCTCCACTTT. This chain uses TRBV4-1 with TRBJ1-6; 9 nucleotides line up with TRBD1. Germline trimming cut 4 bases from V and 9 bases from J; bases unmatched to any gene: 7. This CDR3 has 15 amino acids. CDR1 and CDR2 (germline): MGHRA, YSYEKL.

V usage is TRBV4-1 and J usage is TRBJ1-6, with D uncertain. The ends were cut back, 0 bases at V and 0 bases at J, with 12 bases in the middle. This CDR3 has 18 residues. Per the germline V gene, CDR1 is MGHRA and CDR2 is YSYEKL. DNA for the CDR3: TGCGCCAGCAGCCAAGAACTTGCAGGAAGCTCCTATAATTCACCCCTCCACTTT. Its translation is CASSQELAGSSYNSPLHF.

Note on this clonotype: A junction end diverges from the germline sequence, so it may reflect a read error. V usage is TRBV20-1 and J usage is TRBJ1-1, with 8 nucleotides matching TRBD1. The CDR3 extends over 16 amino acids. Germline V gene sequence: CDR1 DFQATT, CDR2 SNEGSKA (reference sequence). This chain's CDR3 is CSSRDLRGQANTEAFF. The CDR3 bases are TGCAGTTCTAGAGATTTAAGGGGACAGGCAAACACTGAAGCTTTCTTT.

In the case of this clonotype: This may be a read error, as it is one base from a much larger clone. The V gene is TRBV7-2, the J gene TRBJ1-3; 8 nucleotides match TRBD1. The CDR3 runs 17 residues. Germline CDR1 and CDR2: SGHTA and FQGNSA. The CDR3 DNA reads as TGTTCCAGCAGCCTAACAGGGGGTCGATACTCTGGAAACACCATATATTTT. Its translation: CSSSLTGGRYSGNTIYF.

This clonotype was seen repeatedly, ten times or more. V gene TRBV7-9 combines with J gene TRBJ1-1; TRBD1 is a possible D gene (5 bases). Germline values: CDR1 SEHNR, CDR2 FQNEAQ (reference sequence). V lost 2 bases and J 6 bases, leaving 13 bases between the germline ends. The CDR3 extends over 14 amino acids. CDR3 nucleotide sequence: TGTGCCAGCAGCTTATTGGGCAGGGACTCTGAAGCTTTCTTT. Translated, it gives CASSLLGRDSEAFF.

This clonotype has a single count. At one end, the junction sequence differs from germline, possibly due to a read error. The CDR3 spells CARSLGPGFSYEQYF. The CDR3 nucleotides are TGTGCCAGAAGCTTAGGGCCGGGGTTCTCCTACGAGCAGTACTTC. This chain uses TRBV7-6 with TRBJ2-7; possible D gene TRBD2, 5 bases. CDR3 length equals 15 residues. Germline assignment: CDR1 SGHVS and CDR2 FNYEAQ.

This clonotype has a handful of counts. The rearrangement links TRBV12-3 or TRBV12-4 to TRBJ1-1; 8 positions agree with TRBD1. The CDR3 sequence is 13 residues long. J gave up 1 base and V 10 bases, and 5 bases lay outside the gene matches. CDR3 DNA sequence: TGTGCCACCGCGGGACAGGAGAACACTGAAGCTTTCTTT. Its protein product is CATAGQENTEAFF.

This clonotype was detected only a few times. The J gene is TRBJ1-6, the V gene TRBV28, with 10 nucleotides matching TRBD1. This CDR3 comprises 15 residues. V shed 7 bases, J shed 10 bases, and the junction held 10 bases outside the gene matches. The V gene's germline CDR1 is MDHEN and CDR2 SYDVKM. DNA of the CDR3: TGTGCCAGCACCATCCCGGGACAGGGGTGGTCACCCCTCCACTTT. Translation: CASTIPGQGWSPLHF.

This clonotype came up a few times. CDR3 region: CASSLAPGGSQETQYF. CDR3 coding DNA: TGTGCCAGCAGCTTAGCCCCCGGGGGTTCACAAGAGACCCAGTACTTC. This chain connects TRBV7-9 to TRBJ2-5; TRBD2 might be the D (6 bases). Germline loops: CDR1 SEHNR, CDR2 FQNEAQ (reference sequence). The CDR3 contains 16 residues. With 0 bases removed from V and 2 bases from J, the gap between germline ends came to 13 bases.

V gene TRBV4-2 combines with J gene TRBJ1-2; 10 bases match TRBD1. The germline CDR1 and CDR2 sequences are LGHNA and YNFKEQ. The CDR3 is 17 amino acids. Trimming took 3 bases from V and 0 from J; bases not matched to a gene: 7. CDR3 nucleotides: TGTGCCAGCAGCCAGGATGACAGGGGGCTACCTAACTATGGCTACACCTTC. Translated, it gives CASSQDDRGLPNYGYTF.

A few counts support this clonotype. The gene calls are TRBV28 and TRBJ2-3; TRBD2 matches 8 bases. CDR1 and CDR2 from the germline V gene are MDHEN and SYDVKM. The CDR3 length is 13 residues. The ends lost 6 bases at V and 1 base at J; junction bases unmatched: 0. CDR3 sequence reads: CASRTSGTDTQYF. CDR3 nucleotides: TGTGCCAGCAGGACTAGCGGCACAGATACGCAGTATTTT.

The gene calls are TRBV5-3 and TRBJ1-3, with D tentatively TRBD1 (6 bases). TRBV5-3 is assigned to the ORF class and has an uncertain function. The CDR3 consists of 14 residues. With 10 bases removed from V and 4 bases from J, the gap between germline ends came to 18 bases. The CDR3 bases are TGTGCCGTCCTTACACAGGGCGGCGGAAACACCATATATTTT. It yields the protein CAVLTQGGGNTIYF.

The rearrangement links TRBV4-2 to TRBJ2-5; D is uncertain. The germline CDR1 and CDR2 sequences are LGHNA and YNFKEQ. V lost 0 bases and J 2 bases, leaving 10 bases between the germline ends. This CDR3 is built from 15 residues. The CDR3 is CASSQDPQGQETQYF. In nucleotides, the CDR3 is TGTGCCAGCAGCCAAGATCCACAAGGACAAGAGACCCAGTACTTC.

The rearrangement joins TRBV4-1 to TRBJ1-1; D is uncertain. Trimming took off 2 bases at V and 7 bases at J, with 14 bases between the two ends. Germline loops: CDR1 MGHRA, CDR2 YSYEKL. This CDR3 has 14 residues. The CDR3 spells CASSQYPLGGEAFF. The DNA for the CDR3 is TGCGCCAGCAGCCAATACCCTCTAGGAGGTGAAGCTTTCTTT.

J is TRBJ2-1 and V is TRBV28, with D tentatively TRBD1 (5 bases). This CDR3 is built from 13 residues. Germline values: CDR1 MDHEN, CDR2 SYDVKM. V lost 2 bases and J lost 8, with 10 bases in between. The CDR3 region is CASSLQGRDEQFF. DNA for the CDR3: TGTGCCAGCAGTTTACAGGGTAGGGATGAGCAGTTCTTC.

This clonotype turned up a few times. The J gene is TRBJ2-7, the V gene TRBV6-5; 8 nucleotides match TRBD1. The CDR3 contains 15 residues. The germline V gene has CDR1 MNHEY and CDR2 SVGAGI. The J segment lost 5 bases and the V segment lost 1 base, leaving 7 bases of the junction unmatched. The CDR3 sequence: CASSYYDRGFDEQYF. The CDR3 nucleotides read TGTGCCAGCAGTTACTACGACAGGGGTTTTGACGAGCAGTACTTC.

In its sample, this clonotype was seen many times. This sequence joins TRBV7-2 and TRBJ2-2; unclear D gene. Germline CDR1 reads SGHTA; CDR2 reads FQGNSA. The germline V and J ends were trimmed by 1 base and 3 bases, with 3 bases remaining between them. The CDR3 is 13 amino acids. CDR3 protein: CASSLEDTGELFF. CDR3 coding DNA: TGTGCCAGCAGCTTAGAAGACACCGGGGAGCTGTTTTTT.

Concerning this clonotype itself: The germline gene is not matched at one end of the junction; a read error may be the cause. The chain recombines TRBV6-6 with TRBJ2-5; 7 bases agree with TRBD1. In germline, CDR1 is MNHNY, CDR2 SVGAGI (reference sequence). The CDR3 covers 13 residues. This chain's CDR3 is CASSRQGKETHYF. The CDR3 DNA is TGTGCCAGCAGTAGACAGGGCAAAGAGACCCATTACTTC.

For the CDR3, the DNA is TGTGCCAGCAATGGTGGGCACTCCTCTCGGGAGACCCAGTACTTC. It yields the protein CASNGGHSSRETQYF. The rearrangement joins TRBV7-9 to TRBJ2-5; D is uncertain. The CDR3 runs to 15 residues. Trimming shortened V by 7 bases and J by 5 bases, and 20 bases separated the two germline ends. Germline V CDR1 and CDR2: SEHNR, FQNEAQ (reference sequence).

This clonotype was counted many times. The V and J genes are TRBV7-2 and TRBJ1-3; D unresolved. V was clipped by 5 bases and J by 0 bases, with 14 bases between them. The CDR3 contains 16 residues. Germline CDR1 is SGHTA and CDR2 is FQGNSA. The CDR3 sequence is CASSPEATFSGNTIYF. Written as DNA, the CDR3 is TGTGCCAGCAGCCCAGAGGCAACCTTCTCTGGAAACACCATATATTTT.

This chain joins TRBV7-9 and TRBJ2-7; D perhaps matches TRBD1 (5 bases). V shed 4 bases and J shed 5 bases, with 12 bases lying between them. The CDR3 totals 13 residues. CDR1 and CDR2 from the germline V gene are SEHNR and FQNEAQ (reference sequence). The CDR3 loop is CASSSKQVDEQYF. The DNA for the CDR3 is TGTGCCAGCAGCTCGAAACAGGTGGACGAGCAGTACTTC.